These 21 T cell receptor beta chains came from one sample sequenced in a study of blood T cell repertoires in COVID-19. The assay was immunoSEQ multiplex PCR, and TCRdb's table has in-frame clones only and misses some. The sample consists of 200,000 to 250,000 clones, more than 65% of them appearing once. Sequences were obtained from peripheral blood. The receptors shown here come from a man between 50 and 59 years old with active or convalescent COVID-19.

The V and J genes are TRBV5-1 and TRBJ2-5; D is perhaps TRBD1 (5 bases). This CDR3 is built from 14 residues. Trimming took off 1 base at V and 1 base at J, with 8 bases between the two ends. CDR1 and CDR2 (germline): SGHRS, YFSETQ. CDR3 residues: CASSLLDTQETQYF. The CDR3 nucleotides are TGCGCCAGCAGCTTGTTGGACACCCAAGAGACCCAGTACTTC.

The chain carries TRBV6-5 and TRBJ2-5; D gene unclear. CDR3 length: 14 residues. Germline V gene lookup returns CDR1 MNHEY and CDR2 SVGAGI. V shed 6 bases and J shed 4 bases, with 15 bases lying between them. The CDR3 region is CASSPGLGRETQYF. DNA for the CDR3: TGTGCCAGCAGCCCCGGTCTAGGTAGAGAGACCCAGTACTTC.

This clone occurred a few times. V and J are TRBV6-5 and TRBJ1-2; no clear D. This CDR3 is 12 amino acids long. Germline-derived CDR1 and CDR2 are MNHEY and SVGAGI. V was trimmed by 8 bases and J by 14 bases, leaving 21 bases between them. CDR3 in amino acids: CASGGQSLWRTF. The DNA for the CDR3 is TGTGCCAGCGGAGGCCAGAGCCTATGGCGGACCTTC.

The chain recombines TRBV5-1 with TRBJ2-7, with D tentatively TRBD1 (6 bases). Trimming pared 6 bases from V and 6 bases from J, leaving 16 bases between. CDR3 length: 13 amino acids. Germline values: CDR1 SGHRS, CDR2 YFSETQ. CDR3 nucleotides: TGCGCCAGCACCGTAAATCCAGGGGTCGAGCAGTACTTC. This gives the protein CASTVNPGVEQYF.

The J gene is TRBJ1-1, the V gene TRBV21-1; the table's D gene call, TRBD1, was not cross checked with the DNA. TRBV21-1 is deemed a pseudogene. The CDR3 has 16 amino acids. CDR3 nucleotide sequence: TGTGCCAGCAGCAAAGGGCCCGAGGGGGCATACACTGAAGCTTTCTTT. Translated, it gives CASSKGPEGAYTEAFF.

The chain links TRBV5-1 to TRBJ1-4; D perhaps matches TRBD1 (6 bases). Germline-derived CDR1 and CDR2 are SGHRS and YFSETQ. The CDR3 covers 14 residues. Trimming stripped 4 bases from V and 3 bases from J, with 10 bases between. In nucleotides, the CDR3 is TGCGCCAGCAGCCGACAGGATTCTAATGAAAAACTGTTTTTT. Encoded protein: CASSRQDSNEKLFF.

V is TRBV10-1 and J is TRBJ1-5, with 9 bases aligning to TRBD1. V lost 2 bases and J lost 4; bases outside the gene matches: 3. The germline gives CDR1 WNHNN, CDR2 SYGVQD (reference sequence). This CDR3 has 15 amino acids. For the CDR3, the DNA is TGCGCCAGCAGTGAGCCGGACAGGGGAAATCAGCCCCAGCATTTT. Translation: CASSEPDRGNQPQHF.

Written as DNA, the CDR3 is TGTGCCAGCAGTCTCCGGGACAGGGTTCTTGTGACTGGAAACACCATATATTTT. As protein: CASSLRDRVLVTGNTIYF. J is TRBJ1-3 and V is TRBV2, with 9 bases aligning to TRBD1. Germline assignment: CDR1 SNHLY and CDR2 FYNNEI. V was pared by 5 bases and J by 2 bases, with 13 bases of the junction left unmatched. The CDR3 is made up of 18 amino acids.

The V and J genes are TRBV7-2 and TRBJ2-5; D gene ambiguous. The CDR3 has 16 residues. The germline gives CDR1 SGHTA, CDR2 FQGNSA. The germline V and J ends were trimmed by 1 base and 0 bases, with 12 bases remaining between them. The CDR3 DNA is TGTGCCAGCAGCTTAGGCCCAGCGTCAAACCAAGAGACCCAGTACTTC. It is translated as CASSLGPASNQETQYF.

CDR3 region: CASSLGPGGTDTQYF. The CDR3 DNA is TGCGCCAGCAGCTTGGGTCCGGGGGGGACAGATACGCAGTATTTT. This sequence joins TRBV5-1 and TRBJ2-3; 8 bases are a match to TRBD2. This CDR3 region has 15 residues. From germline, CDR1 is SGHRS and CDR2 YFSETQ. V gave up 0 bases and J gave up 3 bases; unmatched junction bases: 3.

This clone has just a few counts. V gene TRBV5-1 combines with J gene TRBJ1-2, with 7 bases identical to TRBD1. Germline V lookup: CDR1 SGHRS, CDR2 YFSETQ. CDR3 length: 19 residues. The V segment lost 1 base and the J segment 0 bases; nucleotides outside the gene matches: 15. As DNA, the CDR3 is TGCGCCAGCAGCTTGTTTCCCCACGTGGAGGGGGCGCCTAACTATGGCTACACCTTC. Amino acid sequence: CASSLFPHVEGAPNYGYTF.

This clone was seen a handful of times. The V call is TRBV27, the J call TRBJ1-2, with D hard to call. The V gene's germline CDR1 is MNHEY and CDR2 SMNVEV (reference sequence). V lost 6 bases to trimming and J lost 4 bases, with 9 bases between them. The CDR3 extends over 12 amino acids. CDR3 nucleotides: TGTGCCAGCAGGGATGGGCTCTATGGCTACACCTTC. It is translated as CASRDGLYGYTF.

This clone was counted a single time. The J gene is TRBJ2-3, the V gene TRBV3-1 (or the pseudogene TRBV3-2); 13 positions agree with TRBD2. V dropped 2 bases and J dropped 6; count of bases not matched to a gene: 8. Germline V gives CDR1 LGHDT, CDR2 YNNKEL (reference sequence). This CDR3 has 17 residues. For the CDR3, the DNA is TGTGCCAGCAGCCAAACTAGCGGGAGGGCCAGGGCCGATACGCAGTATTTT. Translating gives CASSQTSGRARADTQYF.

The chain employs TRBV6-5 and TRBJ1-5; perhaps TRBD1 as D (5 bases). V was shortened by 4 bases and J by 7 bases, with 20 bases between the two germline ends. The germline CDR1 and CDR2 sequences are MNHEY and SVGAGI. CDR3 length: 16 residues. CDR3: CASSSPEVGGAQPQHF. CDR3 DNA sequence: TGTGCCAGCAGTTCCCCCGAGGTCGGGGGTGCCCAGCCCCAGCATTTT.

The chain has TRBV5-1 and TRBJ2-2, with 9 bases that match TRBD2. This CDR3 comprises 15 residues. Germline CDR1 reads SGHRS; CDR2 reads YFSETQ. The V segment lost 1 base and the J segment 5 bases; nucleotides outside the gene matches: 3. Written as DNA, the CDR3 is TGCGCCAGCAGCTTGAATAGCGGGAGAACCGGGGAGCTGTTTTTT. Amino acid sequence: CASSLNSGRTGELFF.

V is TRBV11-2 and J is TRBJ2-7; D is perhaps TRBD2 (6 bases). The germline CDR1 and CDR2 sequences are SGHAT and FQNNGV. CDR3 length: 15 amino acids. Trimming stripped 0 bases from V and 4 bases from J, with 13 bases between. CDR3 nucleotides: TGTGCCAGCAGCTTAGATTCTGCGACTAGGTACGAGCAGTACTTC. Its protein product is CASSLDSATRYEQYF.

This clone was observed once. The rearrangement uses TRBV3-1 (or the pseudogene TRBV3-2) and TRBJ1-2; possibly TRBD1 for D (6 bases). Trimming shortened V by 1 base and J by 4 bases, and 13 bases separated the two germline ends. The CDR3 runs to 15 residues. CDR1 LGHDT and CDR2 YNNKEL come from the germline V gene (reference sequence). The CDR3 bases are TGTGCCAGCAGCCAAGTGGGGGCCTCTTCCTATGGCTACACCTTC. This gives the protein CASSQVGASSYGYTF.

The V gene is TRBV3-1 (or the pseudogene TRBV3-2), the J gene TRBJ2-5, with a weak D call TRBD2 (5 bases). The CDR3 is 14 amino acids. V lost 2 bases to trimming and J lost 5 bases, with 12 bases between them. Germline CDR1 and CDR2: LGHDT and YNNKEL (reference sequence). The chain's CDR3 is CASSQFLAAETQYF. The CDR3 nucleotides are TGTGCCAGCAGCCAATTCCTAGCCGCGGAGACCCAGTACTTC.

The chain employs TRBV7-9 and TRBJ2-3; 9 bases are shared with TRBD2. CDR3 size: 19 residues. Per the germline V gene, CDR1 is SEHNR and CDR2 is FQNEAQ (reference sequence). The ends lost 5 bases at V and 0 bases at J; junction bases unmatched: 15. The CDR3 spells CASSDTREGGGPSTDTQYF. CDR3 in DNA: TGTGCCAGCAGCGATACGCGGGAGGGTGGGGGCCCTAGCACAGATACGCAGTATTTT.

The chain links TRBV28 to TRBJ2-2, with D possibly TRBD2 on 7 matching bases. Germline V gene sequence: CDR1 MDHEN, CDR2 SYDVKM. Between the trimmed V and J ends, which lost 10 bases and 6 bases, there was a span of 21 bases. The CDR3 covers 15 residues. CDR3 DNA sequence: TGTGCCACCGCCAGGGGAGGGGTTTTCGCCGGGGAGCTGTTTTTT. This gives the protein CATARGGVFAGELFF.

In DNA, the CDR3 is TGCGCCAGCAGTGAAACTAGTTGGACCGGGGAGCTGTTTTTT. Amino acids: CASSETSWTGELFF. The chain combines TRBV10-2 with TRBJ2-2; D perhaps matches TRBD2 (5 bases). Germline CDR1 WSHSY, CDR2 SAAADI. Trimming pared 3 bases from V and 5 bases from J, leaving 10 bases between. The CDR3 contains 14 residues.